This T cell receptor beta chain was retrieved from a study of T cell responses to AZD1222 COVID-19 vaccine (dated by TCRdb to the early 2020s). Looking at the study overall: AZD1222 recipients whose second dose came at about 4 weeks and those whose second dose came at about 12 weeks were combined into one group, since spike-specific TCR depth and breadth did not differ between the two schedules. TCR sequencing covered some 250 trial participants: 207 given two doses of AZD1222 and some 25 given two doses of MenACWY control vaccine. Trial participants were enrolled by age into subgroups of 18-55, 56-69 and 70-plus years, and around 150, 29 and 61 TCR-sequenced participants, respectively, were included in these subgroups.

Here is what the overall study found, with its caveats: After two AZD1222 doses, both the breadth and the depth of spike-specific TCRs were significantly higher than at day 0 and than in MenACWY recipients. Participants were mostly white British and included more females than males, and it was suggested by the authors that clonal diversity may have been underestimated. Nearly half of unique spike-specific TCRs reportedly recognized epitopes outside regions mutated in the B.1.351 and B.1.1.7 variants. The whole spike protein was spanned by vaccine-associated CD4 TCRs, and dominant responses were seen in regions 160-218 and 743-854. Only a handful of AZD1222 recipients were SARS-CoV-2 seropositive at baseline, limiting conclusions about previously exposed vaccinees. The 56-69-year group was small, and its depth increase did not reach significance, likely because of low power. Because no day 14 peak-response samples were available, repertoires were characterized only after the peak T cell response.

The CDR3 regions of human TCRbeta chains were analyzed by immunosequencing. Per the source publication's procedure: TCRs in the repertoires were matched against a reference library of SARS-CoV-2-specific TCRs that had been generated with the MIRA antigen-specificity platform. Breadth was defined as the fraction of unique TCRs that were SARS-CoV-2-associated, and depth was defined as the fraction of total T cells that were SARS-CoV-2-associated. Each spike-specific TCR was assigned to its reactive spike region and to a CD4 or CD8 class using the MIRA data. Log10-transformed breadth and depth values were compared by one-way ANOVA with Sidak's multiple comparisons tests. In its TCRdb copy, this immuneACCESS table keeps in-frame sequences only and misses some clones. Where compared with another copy, unresolved V genes explain less than half of these, and the others have no known cause. V and J calls and clone size follow that table, whereas D and trimming were derived from the DNA. Recorded for this sample are about 120,000 clones; 92% of them occurred a single time. The ten most abundant clones make up over 0.95% of the sample.

CDR3 length: 13 amino acids, cysteine to phenylalanine. The kept DNA is CDR3 alone, 39 bases in frame from the first base. From a lookup of the germline V gene, CDR1 and CDR2 are KGHSH and LQKENI. V was cut back by 5 bases and J by 2 bases, leaving a gap of 9 bases between them. Sample time point, as interpreted from the label and publication: baseline before first vaccination. The vaccinee samples were drawn from two UK trials, COV001 and COV002, one of which was a single-blind randomized controlled phase 2/3 trial testing AZD1222 (ChAdOx1 nCoV-19) in healthy adults. Trial participant PBMC samples were collected at day 0 and day 28 after the second dose for TCRbeta chain sequencing. Worth noting for this clone: What antigen it recognizes has not been identified. Base qualities are not recorded, but no much larger clone differs from it by a single base.

The sequence came from an adult in good health. The chain is assembled from TRBV18 and TRBJ1-1; the D gene is perhaps TRBD1, from 5 matching bases. Specimen: peripheral blood, collected on day 0 of AZD1222 vaccination. The nucleotide sequence reads as follows: TGTGCCAGCTCAGCACAGGTAAACACTGAAGCTTTCTTT. Translated, it gives CASSAQVNTEAFF.